The 7 T cell receptor beta chains reported below all come from one sample, sequenced in a study of T cells in Graves' hyperthyroidism and ophthalmopathy. TCR beta CDR3 region amplification was performed from RNA transcripts. TCR CDR3 underwent first-round RT-PCR with the HTBI primer set. MiXCR, run by TCRdb on the multiplex PCR reads, gives a single entry per CDR3 protein. The repertoire has about 570,000 distinct CDR3 sequences, around 15% of them found once; the top ten carry 11% to 15%. Sequencing was carried out using blood. These receptors all come from a woman in her forties with Graves' hyperthyroidism.

The rearrangement uses TRBV5-1 and TRBJ1-3; 8 bases agree with TRBD1. Germline CDR1 is SGHRS and CDR2 is YFSETQ. V dropped 0 bases and J dropped 2; count of bases not matched to a gene: 4. This CDR3 region has 16 residues. The CDR3 reads CASSLVLTGAGNTIYF. CDR3 in DNA: TGCGCCAGCAGCTTGGTCTTGACAGGGGCTGGAAACACCATATATTTT. The full variable domain, completed using reference TRBV5-1 and TRBJ1-3, is KAGVTQTPRYLIKTRGQQVTLSCSPISGHRSVSWYQQTPGQGLQFLFEYFSETQRNKGNFPGRFSGRQFSNSRSEMNVSTLELGDSALYLCASSLVLTGAGNTIYFGEGSWLTVV.

This clonotype was counted at least ten times. V is TRBV5-1 and J is TRBJ1-1, with D unclear. This CDR3 region has 14 residues. The V end lost 4 bases, the J end lost 0 bases, and 10 bases lay between the germline ends. The germline V gene has CDR1 SGHRS and CDR2 YFSETQ. CDR3 nucleotide sequence: TGCGCCAGCAGCCCGCCCAGTGTGAACACTGAAGCTTTCTTT. It yields the protein CASSPPSVNTEAFF.

In its sample, this clonotype was seen many times. This sequence joins TRBV6-1 and TRBJ2-7; 7 nucleotides agree with TRBD2. CDR1 and CDR2 from the germline V gene are MNHNS and SASEGT. J lost 5 bases, V lost 5 bases, and 18 bases had no gene match. The CDR3 length is 17 residues. CDR3 coding DNA: TGTGCCAGCAGTACCAAGTGGGGGGGGGGGGAAGGGAACGAGCAGTACTTC. This encodes CASSTKWGGGEGNEQYF.

This clonotype was seen more than once but under ten times. The CDR3 bases are TGCAGCGTTGAAGATGGGAAGAACTATGGCTACACCTTC. Protein: CSVEDGKNYGYTF. The J gene is TRBJ1-2, the V gene TRBV29-1, with D unresolved. Between the trimmed V and J ends, which lost 0 bases and 2 bases, there was a span of 7 bases. This CDR3 has 13 amino acids. CDR1 and CDR2 from the germline V gene are SQVTM and ANQGSEA.

There are a few counts of this clonotype. V gene TRBV9 combines with J gene TRBJ2-7; weak D call: TRBD2 (6 bases). The germline V gene encodes CDR1 SGDLS and CDR2 YYNGEE. The CDR3 is made up of 14 amino acids. V was trimmed by 0 bases and J by 4 bases, leaving 11 bases between them. In nucleotides, the CDR3 is TGTGCCAGCAGCGTAGATGGGACTTCTTACGAGCAGTACTTC. Protein sequence: CASSVDGTSYEQYF.

This clonotype was seen ten or more times. The J gene is TRBJ1-5, the V gene TRBV5-5; no reliable D call. Germline assignment: CDR1 SGHKS and CDR2 YYEKEE (reference sequence). With 0 bases removed from V and 6 bases from J, the gap between germline ends came to 13 bases. CDR3 length: 15 amino acids. The CDR3 here is CASSLVAEGFQPQHF. For the CDR3, the DNA is TGTGCCAGCAGCTTGGTCGCAGAAGGGTTTCAGCCCCAGCATTTT.

In this sample, this clonotype turned up a few times. This chain links TRBV3-1 with TRBJ2-7; a possible D gene is TRBD1 (6 bases). V lost 6 bases to trimming and J lost 3 bases, with 24 bases between them. Germline lookup yields CDR1 LGHDT and CDR2 YNNKEL (reference sequence). The CDR3 has 17 amino acids. The CDR3 spells CASSRNWGPDRGYEQYF. The CDR3 nucleotides are TGTGCCAGCAGTCGAAACTGGGGGCCGGATAGGGGCTACGAGCAGTACTTC.